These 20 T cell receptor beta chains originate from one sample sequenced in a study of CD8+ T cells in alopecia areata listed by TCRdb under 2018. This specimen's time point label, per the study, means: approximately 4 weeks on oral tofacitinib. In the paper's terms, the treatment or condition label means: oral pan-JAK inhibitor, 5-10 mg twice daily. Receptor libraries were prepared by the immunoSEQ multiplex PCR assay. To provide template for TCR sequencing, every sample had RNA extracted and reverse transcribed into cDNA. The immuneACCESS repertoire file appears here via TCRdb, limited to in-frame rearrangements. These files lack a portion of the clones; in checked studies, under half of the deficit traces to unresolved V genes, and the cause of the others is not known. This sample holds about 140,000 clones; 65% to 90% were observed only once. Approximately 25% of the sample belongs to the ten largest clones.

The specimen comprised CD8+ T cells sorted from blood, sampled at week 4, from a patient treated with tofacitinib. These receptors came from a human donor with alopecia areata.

The CDR3 sequence is CASRGQGEWYEQYF. The CDR3 bases are TGTGCCAGCAGGGGTCAAGGGGAGTGGTACGAGCAGTACTTC. The chain is built from TRBV2 and TRBJ2-5; D is tentatively TRBD1 or TRBD2 (5 bases each). The end of the DNA is better explained by TRBJ2-7, so the J call may be wrong. The CDR3 is 14 amino acids. Germline V CDR1 and CDR2: SNHLY, FYNNEI.

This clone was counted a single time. The CDR3 reads CASSYGSSGELFF. The CDR3, as DNA: TGTGCCAGCAGTTACGGGTCGTCCGGGGAGCTGTTTTTT. The chain couples TRBV6-6 to TRBJ2-2; D gene unclear. The germline CDR1 and CDR2 sequences are MNHNY and SVGAGI (reference sequence). The CDR3 spans 13 residues. V lost 2 bases to trimming and J lost 6 bases, with 7 bases between them.

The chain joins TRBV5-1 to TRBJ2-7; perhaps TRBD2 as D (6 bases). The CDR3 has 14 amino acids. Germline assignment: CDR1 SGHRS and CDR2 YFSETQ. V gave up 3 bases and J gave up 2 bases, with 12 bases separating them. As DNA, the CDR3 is TGCGCCAGCAGCTCAGGGACTGGGGCCTACGAGCAGTACTTC. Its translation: CASSSGTGAYEQYF.

The DNA for the CDR3 is TGTGCCAGCAGCTTGGGTAGTGTTGAGCAGTTCTTC. As protein: CASSLGSVEQFF. The J gene is TRBJ2-1, the V gene TRBV5-4; no firm D call. Between the trimmed V and J ends, which lost 0 bases and 9 bases, there was a span of 7 bases. The CDR3 runs to 12 residues. Germline assignment: CDR1 SGHNT and CDR2 YYREEE (reference sequence). Supplemented by reference TRBV5-4 and TRBJ2-1, the full variable domain reads ETGVTQSPTHLIKTRGQQVTLRCSSQSGHNTVSWYQQALGQGPQFIFQYYREEENGRGNFPPRFSGLQFPNYSSELNVNALELDDSALYLCASSLGSVEQFFGPGTRLTVL.

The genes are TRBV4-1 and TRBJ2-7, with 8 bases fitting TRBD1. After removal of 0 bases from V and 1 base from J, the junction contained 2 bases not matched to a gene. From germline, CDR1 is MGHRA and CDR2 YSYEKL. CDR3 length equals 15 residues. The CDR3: CASSQDRQGSYEQYF. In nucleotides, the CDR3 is TGCGCCAGCAGCCAAGATAGACAGGGGTCCTACGAGCAGTACTTC.

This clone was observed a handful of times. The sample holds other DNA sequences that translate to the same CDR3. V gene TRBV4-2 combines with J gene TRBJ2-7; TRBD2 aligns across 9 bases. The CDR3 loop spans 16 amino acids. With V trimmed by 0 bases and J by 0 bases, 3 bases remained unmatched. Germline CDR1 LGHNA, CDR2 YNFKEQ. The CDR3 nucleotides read TGTGCCAGCAGCCAAGAGTCTAGCGGGGCCTCCTACGAGCAGTACTTC. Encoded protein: CASSQESSGASYEQYF.

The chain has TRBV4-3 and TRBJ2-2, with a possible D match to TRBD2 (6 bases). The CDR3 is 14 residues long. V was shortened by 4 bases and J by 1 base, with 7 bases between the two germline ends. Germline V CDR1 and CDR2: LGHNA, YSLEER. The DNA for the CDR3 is TGCGCCAGCAGCCCCGGGGGGAACACCGGGGAGCTGTTTTTT. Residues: CASSPGGNTGELFF.

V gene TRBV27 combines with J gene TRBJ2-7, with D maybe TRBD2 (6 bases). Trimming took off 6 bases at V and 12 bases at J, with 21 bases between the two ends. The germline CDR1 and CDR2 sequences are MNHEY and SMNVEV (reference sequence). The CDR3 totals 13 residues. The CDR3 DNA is TGTGCCAGCAGATTTGGGCGGGGAAGAGGTTTGTACTTC. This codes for CASRFGRGRGLYF.

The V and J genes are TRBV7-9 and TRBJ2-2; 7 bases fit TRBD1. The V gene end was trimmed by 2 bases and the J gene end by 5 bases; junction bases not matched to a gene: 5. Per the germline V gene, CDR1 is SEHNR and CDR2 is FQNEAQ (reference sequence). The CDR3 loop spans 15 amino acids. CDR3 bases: TGTGCCAGCAGCTTACGAGGCAGGGGGACCGGGGAGCTGTTTTTT. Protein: CASSLRGRGTGELFF.

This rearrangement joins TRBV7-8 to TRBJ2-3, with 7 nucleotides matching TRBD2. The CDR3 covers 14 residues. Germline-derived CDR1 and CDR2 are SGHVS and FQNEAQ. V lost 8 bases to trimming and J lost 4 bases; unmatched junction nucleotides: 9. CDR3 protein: CASLGGGYADTQYF. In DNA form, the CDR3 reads TGTGCCAGCCTGGGGGGAGGGTACGCAGATACGCAGTATTTT. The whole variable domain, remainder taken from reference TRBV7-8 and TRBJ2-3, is GAGVSQSPRYKVAKRGQDVALRCDPISGHVSLFWYQQALGQGPEFLTYFQNEAQLDKSGLPSDRFFAERPEGSVSTLKIQRTQQEDSAVYLCASLGGGYADTQYFGPGTRLTVL.

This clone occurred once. The CDR3, as DNA: TGTGCCAGCAGCCCGTTGACAGGGAGCTCCTACGAGCAGTACTTC. Its protein is CASSPLTGSSYEQYF. J is TRBJ2-7 and V is TRBV2; TRBD1 agrees at 7 bases. Looked up from germline, CDR1 is SNHLY and CDR2 is FYNNEI. There are 15 residues in the CDR3. V shed 6 bases and J 0 bases; nucleotides not matched to a gene: 8.

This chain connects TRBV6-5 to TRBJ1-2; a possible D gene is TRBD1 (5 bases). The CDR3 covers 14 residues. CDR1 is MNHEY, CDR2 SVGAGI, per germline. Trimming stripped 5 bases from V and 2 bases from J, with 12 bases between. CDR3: CASSVGTANYGYTF. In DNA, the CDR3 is TGTGCCAGCAGTGTGGGGACCGCCAACTATGGCTACACCTTC.

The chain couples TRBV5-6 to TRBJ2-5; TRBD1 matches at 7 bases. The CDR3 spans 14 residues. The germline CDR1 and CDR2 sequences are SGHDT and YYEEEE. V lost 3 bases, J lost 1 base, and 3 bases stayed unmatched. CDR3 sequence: CASSWGQIQETQYF. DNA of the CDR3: TGTGCCAGCAGCTGGGGACAGATCCAAGAGACCCAGTACTTC.

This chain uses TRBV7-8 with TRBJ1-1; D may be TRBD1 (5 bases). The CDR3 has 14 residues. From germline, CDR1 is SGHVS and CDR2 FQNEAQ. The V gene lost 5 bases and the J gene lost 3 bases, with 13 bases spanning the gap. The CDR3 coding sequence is TGTGCCAGCAGCCGGGGACCGGGGGACACTGAAGCTTTCTTT. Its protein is CASSRGPGDTEAFF.

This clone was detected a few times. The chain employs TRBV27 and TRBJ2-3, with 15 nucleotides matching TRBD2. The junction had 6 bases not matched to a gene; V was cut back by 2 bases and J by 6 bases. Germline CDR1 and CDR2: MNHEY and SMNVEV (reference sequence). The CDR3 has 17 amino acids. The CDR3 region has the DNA TGTGCCAGCAGTTTAGGACTAGCGGGGGGGCCCCCGGATACGCAGTATTTT. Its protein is CASSLGLAGGPPDTQYF.

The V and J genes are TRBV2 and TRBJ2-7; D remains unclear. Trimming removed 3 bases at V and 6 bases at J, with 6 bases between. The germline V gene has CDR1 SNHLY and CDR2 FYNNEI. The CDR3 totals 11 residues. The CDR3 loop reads CASSDEAEQYF. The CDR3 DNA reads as TGTGCCAGCAGTGATGAGGCCGAGCAGTACTTC.

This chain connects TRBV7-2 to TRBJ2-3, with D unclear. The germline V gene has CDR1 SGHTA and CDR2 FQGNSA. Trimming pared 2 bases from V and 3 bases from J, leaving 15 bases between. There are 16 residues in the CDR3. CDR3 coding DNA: TGTGCCAGCAGCTTAACCGGGCCCCCTCGGACAGATACGCAGTATTTT. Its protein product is CASSLTGPPRTDTQYF.

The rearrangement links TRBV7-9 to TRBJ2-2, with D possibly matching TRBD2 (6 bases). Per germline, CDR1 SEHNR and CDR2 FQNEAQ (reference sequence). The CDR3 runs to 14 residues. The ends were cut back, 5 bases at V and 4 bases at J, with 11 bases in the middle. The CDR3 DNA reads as TGTGCCAGCAGCGGGGGGATCGTCACCGGGGAGCTGTTTTTT. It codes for CASSGGIVTGELFF.

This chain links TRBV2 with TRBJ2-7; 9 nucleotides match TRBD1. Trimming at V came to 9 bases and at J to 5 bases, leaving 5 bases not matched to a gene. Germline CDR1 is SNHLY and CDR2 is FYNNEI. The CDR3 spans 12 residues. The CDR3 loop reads CAREDRGNEQYF. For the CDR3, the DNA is TGTGCCAGAGAGGACAGGGGAAACGAGCAGTACTTC.

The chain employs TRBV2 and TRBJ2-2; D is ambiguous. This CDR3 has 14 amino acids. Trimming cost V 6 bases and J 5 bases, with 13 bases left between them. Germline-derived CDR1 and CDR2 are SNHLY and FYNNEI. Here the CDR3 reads CASSITQETGELFF. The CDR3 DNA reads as TGTGCCAGCAGCATAACCCAGGAAACCGGGGAGCTGTTTTTT.